Listed here are 9 T cell receptor beta chains from one sample, sequenced in a study of shared clonotypes between healthy human individuals. Here immunoSEQ multiplex PCR was the method, and the copy in TCRdb shows in-frame clones only, minus some. The sample holds about 1.5 million clones, 98% seen once. The material sequenced was naive CD4+ T cells sorted from blood. Specified subset: CD45RA+ positively selected. These receptor sequences come from a man aged 25-45 years in good health.

This chain links TRBV2 with TRBJ1-5; a possible D gene is TRBD1 (5 bases). This CDR3 spans 14 amino acids. CDR1 SNHLY and CDR2 FYNNEI come from the germline V gene. Trimming pared 6 bases from V and 8 bases from J, leaving 17 bases between. This CDR3 reads CASRVDSLRKPQHF. CDR3 sequence (DNA): TGTGCCAGCAGGGTCGACAGTTTAAGAAAGCCCCAGCATTTT.

The chain employs TRBV7-9 and TRBJ1-1, with D unresolved. Deletions cut 5 bases from V and 0 bases from J, with 7 bases between. This CDR3 has 13 residues. Germline V CDR1 and CDR2: SEHNR, FQNEAQ (reference sequence). The CDR3 coding sequence is TGTGCCAGCAGCCCTCTTTTGAACACTGAAGCTTTCTTT. It yields the protein CASSPLLNTEAFF. Using reference TRBV7-9 and TRBJ1-1 for the parts outside the CDR3, the full variable domain is DTGVSQNPRHKITKRGQNVTFRCDPISEHNRLYWYRQTLGQGPEFLTYFQNEAQLEKSRLLSDRFSAERPKGSFSTLEIQRTEQGDSAMYLCASSPLLNTEAFFGQGTRLTVV.

V is TRBV5-1 and J is TRBJ2-1, with 10 bases that match TRBD2. CDR3 length equals 17 residues. Per germline, CDR1 SGHRS and CDR2 YFSETQ. J gave up 4 bases and V 0 bases, and 7 bases lay outside the gene matches. The CDR3: CASSLGVSSGRYNEQFF. CDR3 DNA: TGCGCCAGCAGCTTGGGGGTCAGTAGCGGGAGGTACAATGAGCAGTTCTTC.

This chain uses TRBV5-6 with TRBJ2-7, with TRBD1 identical over 7 bases. Trimming cost V 3 bases and J 3 bases; bases outside gene matches: 3. Germline V gene data show CDR1 as SGHDT and CDR2 as YYEEEE. CDR3 length: 13 amino acids. The CDR3 spells CASSSGQFYEQYF. In nucleotides, the CDR3 is TGTGCCAGCAGCTCGGGACAGTTCTACGAGCAGTACTTC.

Points on this clone: Other DNA sequences in the same sample also yield this CDR3. The chain is built from TRBV11-2 and TRBJ1-1, with D hard to call. Germline assignment: CDR1 SGHAT and CDR2 FQNNGV. CDR3 length: 13 residues. Trimming shortened V by 3 bases and J by 1 base, and 6 bases separated the two germline ends. The CDR3 loop is CASSLVENTEAFF. CDR3 coding DNA: TGTGCCAGCAGCTTGGTTGAGAACACTGAAGCTTTCTTT.

The CDR3 spells CASSFSGRGSKEQYF. DNA of the CDR3: TGTGCCAGCAGTTTTAGCGGGAGGGGCTCTAAAGAGCAGTACTTC. V is TRBV28 and J is TRBJ2-7, with 11 bases identical to TRBD2. Trimming cost V 3 bases and J 7 bases; bases outside gene matches: 8. CDR3 size: 15 residues. Germline loops: CDR1 MDHEN, CDR2 SYDVKM.

The chain recombines TRBV7-9 with TRBJ2-1, with no clear D. Per germline, CDR1 SEHNR and CDR2 FQNEAQ (reference sequence). CDR3 length equals 16 residues. The V gene lost 5 bases and the J gene lost 5 bases, with 19 bases spanning the gap. The CDR3 here is CASSPQAQAGNNEQFF. CDR3 nucleotides: TGTGCCAGCAGCCCTCAGGCCCAGGCAGGAAACAATGAGCAGTTCTTC.

The chain has TRBV25-1 and TRBJ2-7; D uncertain. V was cut by 7 bases and J by 4 bases, with 8 bases left in between. Germline V gene data show CDR1 as MGHDK and CDR2 as SYGVNS. The CDR3 runs to 11 residues. The CDR3 loop is CASNDVYEQYF. Written as DNA, the CDR3 is TGTGCCAGCAATGATGTTTACGAGCAGTACTTC.

The chain couples TRBV11-1 to TRBJ2-1; D perhaps matches TRBD2 (5 bases). In germline, CDR1 is SGHAT, CDR2 FQDESV (reference sequence). V was clipped by 3 bases and J by 0 bases, with 15 bases between them. CDR3 length: 17 residues. The CDR3 loop reads CASSFSHPGSSYNEQFF. For the CDR3, the DNA is TGTGCCAGCAGCTTCTCCCATCCTGGGAGCTCCTACAATGAGCAGTTCTTC.